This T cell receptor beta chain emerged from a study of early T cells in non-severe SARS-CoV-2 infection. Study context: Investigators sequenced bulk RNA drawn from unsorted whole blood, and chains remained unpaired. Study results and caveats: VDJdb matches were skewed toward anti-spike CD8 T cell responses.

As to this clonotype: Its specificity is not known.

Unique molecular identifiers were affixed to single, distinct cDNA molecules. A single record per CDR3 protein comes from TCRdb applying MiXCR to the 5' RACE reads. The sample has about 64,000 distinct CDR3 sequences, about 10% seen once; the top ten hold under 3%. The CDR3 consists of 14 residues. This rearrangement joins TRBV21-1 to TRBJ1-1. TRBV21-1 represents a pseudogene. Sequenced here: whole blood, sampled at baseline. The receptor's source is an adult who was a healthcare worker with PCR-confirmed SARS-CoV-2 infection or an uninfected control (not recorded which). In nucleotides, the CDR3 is TGTGCCAGCACCCTACCTCGGGAGGGGACTGAAGCTTTCTTT. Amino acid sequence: CASTLPREGTEAFF.